The 27 T cell receptor beta chains presented below share a single source sample, sequenced in a study of cytomegalovirus exposure and HLA in healthy donors. It was with 60 Vbeta and 13 Jbeta primers that the PCR ran. Generated by immunoSEQ multiplex PCR, the TCRdb table keeps only in-frame clones and is missing some. Counted here are some 160,000 clones, around 10% occurring once; the ten biggest clones make up approximately 1.8%. Sequenced sample: PBMCs. All receptors come from a male donor in good health and CMV-seronegative.

This clone has a handful of counts. V gene TRBV2 combines with J gene TRBJ1-5; 9 positions agree with TRBD1. CDR1 is SNHLY, CDR2 FYNNEI, per germline. The trim removed 5 bases at V and 2 bases at J, leaving 4 bases unmatched. This CDR3 has 15 residues. The CDR3 here is CASSMDRGGNQPQHF. As DNA, the CDR3 is TGTGCCAGCAGTATGGACAGGGGTGGCAATCAGCCCCAGCATTTT.

This clone came up a few times. DNA for the CDR3: TGTGCCAGCAGCCCATATAGCGGGGGGGCCTACGAGCAGTACTTC. Protein sequence: CASSPYSGGAYEQYF. The rearrangement links TRBV5-4 to TRBJ2-7; TRBD2 matches 11 bases. CDR3 length: 15 residues. With V trimmed by 4 bases and J by 2 bases, 5 bases remained unmatched. Germline loops: CDR1 SGHNT, CDR2 YYREEE (reference sequence).

The chain has TRBV5-1 and TRBJ1-1; TRBD1 is a possible D gene (6 bases). The CDR3 is 16 residues long. Looked up from germline, CDR1 is SGHRS and CDR2 is YFSETQ. V was shortened by 0 bases and J by 2 bases, with 14 bases between the two germline ends. CDR3 amino acids: CASSLGVGGPNTEAFF. The CDR3 DNA sequence: TGCGCCAGCAGCTTGGGAGTTGGGGGCCCCAACACTGAAGCTTTCTTT.

This sequence joins TRBV7-2 and TRBJ2-7; 7 bases align to TRBD2. V lost 3 bases and J lost 4; bases outside the gene matches: 6. Germline values: CDR1 SGHTA, CDR2 FQGNSA. This CDR3 spans 14 amino acids. The CDR3 region has the DNA TGTGCCAGCAGCTTCTCCAGGGAGGGATACGAGCAGTACTTC. It encodes CASSFSREGYEQYF.

A few counts support this clone. The chain links TRBV5-1 to TRBJ2-7, with 9 bases aligning to TRBD1. There are 13 residues in the CDR3. V shed 0 bases and J 6 bases; nucleotides not matched to a gene: 1. In germline, CDR1 is SGHRS, CDR2 YFSETQ. CDR3 amino acids: CASSLGQGGEQYF. CDR3 DNA: TGCGCCAGCAGCTTGGGACAGGGGGGCGAGCAGTACTTC.

The V call is TRBV21-1, the J call TRBJ1-4; the table's D gene call, TRBD1, was not cross checked with the DNA. TRBV21-1 is a known pseudogene. This CDR3 contains 16 residues. The CDR3 loop reads CASSKVRTGGNEKLFF. The DNA of the CDR3 is TGTGCCAGCAGCAAAGTAAGGACAGGAGGTAATGAAAAACTGTTTTTT.

In DNA, the CDR3 is TGTGCCAGCAGCTCGACTAGCGGGAGTAGGAATGAGCAGTTCTTC. Translating gives CASSSTSGSRNEQFF. The rearrangement links TRBV7-9 to TRBJ2-1; 12 nucleotides match TRBD2. Germline loops: CDR1 SEHNR, CDR2 FQNEAQ (reference sequence). The CDR3 loop spans 15 amino acids. Germline trimming cut 4 bases from V and 7 bases from J; bases unmatched to any gene: 5.

The rearrangement uses TRBV2 and TRBJ2-1; the match to TRBD2 covers 7 bases. J lost 4 bases, V lost 7 bases, and 19 bases had no gene match. The CDR3 sequence is 18 residues long. Germline V lookup: CDR1 SNHLY, CDR2 FYNNEI. The CDR3 region is CASTKVQASGILYNEQFF. The CDR3 DNA is TGTGCCAGCACCAAGGTTCAGGCTAGCGGAATCCTTTACAATGAGCAGTTCTTC.

This sequence joins TRBV7-6 and TRBJ2-6; possible D gene TRBD1, 7 bases. The V and J ends lost 6 bases and 0 bases respectively, with 15 bases between them. From germline, CDR1 is SGHVS and CDR2 FNYEAQ. This CDR3 is built from 17 residues. Here the CDR3 reads CASSPGDSSSGANVLTF. Here the CDR3 DNA reads TGTGCCAGCAGTCCGGGGGACAGCAGCTCTGGGGCCAACGTCCTGACTTTC.

This chain uses TRBV5-6 with TRBJ1-2, with D possibly being TRBD1 (5 bases). The germline V gene encodes CDR1 SGHDT and CDR2 YYEEEE. The CDR3 is made up of 14 amino acids. Trimming removed 0 bases at V and 5 bases at J, with 11 bases between. CDR3 protein: CASSLGGGPYGYTF. The CDR3 coding sequence is TGTGCCAGCAGCTTGGGGGGGGGACCATATGGCTACACCTTC.

The V gene is TRBV6-6, the J gene TRBJ1-4; 7 bases are a match to TRBD1. V lost 6 bases and J lost 4; bases outside the gene matches: 5. The CDR3 sequence is 14 residues long. The V gene's germline CDR1 is MNHNY and CDR2 SVGAGI (reference sequence). The CDR3 DNA is TGTGCCAGCAGACCGGGACAGAATAATGAAAAACTGTTTTTT. Translation: CASRPGQNNEKLFF.

This chain joins TRBV6-6 and TRBJ1-5; 8 bases agree with TRBD1. Trimming at V came to 5 bases and at J to 7 bases, leaving 4 bases not matched to a gene. Germline V gene lookup returns CDR1 MNHNY and CDR2 SVGAGI (reference sequence). CDR3 length: 13 amino acids. CDR3 sequence reads: CASSGQGGQPQHF. The CDR3 nucleotides are TGTGCCAGCAGTGGACAGGGCGGGCAGCCCCAGCATTTT.

The chain uses TRBV5-6 and TRBJ2-7, with 7 nucleotides matching TRBD1. The germline V gene encodes CDR1 SGHDT and CDR2 YYEEEE. With 4 bases clipped from V and 5 bases from J, the junction kept 9 bases outside the gene matches. This CDR3 spans 14 amino acids. The DNA for the CDR3 is TGTGCCAGCAGCCTAGGGGGCCGAGGGAACGAGCAGTACTTC. Residues: CASSLGGRGNEQYF.

CDR3 bases: TGTGCCAGTAGTACTCCGGGGACTAGCGGGAGAATAAAGAATGAGCAGTTCTTC. This sequence encodes CASSTPGTSGRIKNEQFF. V gene TRBV19 combines with J gene TRBJ2-1; TRBD2 matches at 14 bases. V trimming: 4 bases; J trimming: 7 bases; junction bases outside the gene matches: 12. Germline assignment: CDR1 LNHDA and CDR2 SQIVND (reference sequence). The CDR3 is made up of 18 amino acids.

This rearrangement joins TRBV28 to TRBJ1-6, with TRBD1 identical over 11 bases. This CDR3 spans 17 amino acids. Looked up from germline, CDR1 is MDHEN and CDR2 is SYDVKM. The trim removed 7 bases at V and 0 bases at J, leaving 5 bases unmatched. As DNA, the CDR3 is TGTGCCAGCACCCCCGGGACAGGGGGCTCCTATAATTCACCCCTCCACTTT. Translation gives CASTPGTGGSYNSPLHF.

The chain carries TRBV11-2 and TRBJ2-1; D may be TRBD2 (5 bases). The CDR3 extends over 15 amino acids. V dropped 4 bases and J dropped 3 bases, with 13 bases sitting between them. Germline lookup yields CDR1 SGHAT and CDR2 FQNNGV. The CDR3 loop is CASSSPIDYYNEQFF. The CDR3 nucleotides read TGTGCCAGCAGCTCACCGATTGACTACTACAATGAGCAGTTCTTC.

This clone occurred a few times. V is TRBV7-2 and J is TRBJ2-7, with TRBD2 identical over 10 bases. Germline loops: CDR1 SGHTA, CDR2 FQGNSA. V shed 3 bases, J shed 1 base, and the junction held 6 bases outside the gene matches. The CDR3 totals 16 residues. This chain's CDR3 is CASSLGLTSGSYEQYF. The CDR3, as DNA: TGTGCCAGCAGCTTGGGACTGACTAGCGGGTCCTACGAGCAGTACTTC.

This clone was seen a handful of times. The J gene is TRBJ1-2, the V gene TRBV28, with TRBD1 identical over 9 bases. The CDR3 has 15 residues. The germline V gene encodes CDR1 MDHEN and CDR2 SYDVKM. The ends lost 5 bases at V and 6 bases at J; junction bases unmatched: 10. CDR3 nucleotides: TGTGCCAGCAGTCCCCGGGACAGGGTCTTCCATGGCTACACCTTC. The encoded protein is CASSPRDRVFHGYTF.

The rearrangement joins TRBV7-2 to TRBJ2-6; no definite D call. V was trimmed by 5 bases and J by 3 bases, leaving 11 bases between them. Looked up from germline, CDR1 is SGHTA and CDR2 is FQGNSA. This CDR3 has 15 residues. CDR3 loop: CASSLPGNGANVLTF. The CDR3 DNA sequence: TGTGCCAGCAGCCTCCCAGGAAATGGGGCCAACGTCCTGACTTTC. Looking up the rest from reference TRBV7-2 and TRBJ2-6 gives the full variable domain: GAGVSQSPSNKVTEKGKDVELRCDPISGHTALYWYRQSLGQGLEFLIYFQGNSAPDKSGLPSDRFSAERTGGSVSTLTIQRTQQEDSAVYLCASSLPGNGANVLTFGAGSRLTVL.

J is TRBJ2-7 and V is TRBV29-1; D is possibly TRBD2 (6 bases). The germline V and J ends were trimmed by 0 bases and 12 bases, with 15 bases remaining between them. This CDR3 has 12 residues. CDR1 and CDR2 from the germline V gene are SQVTM and ANQGSEA. CDR3 loop: CSVEDLPGRRYF. In DNA, the CDR3 is TGCAGCGTTGAAGATCTTCCGGGGAGGAGGTACTTC.

This rearrangement joins TRBV15 to TRBJ1-1, with D tentatively TRBD1 (6 bases). The germline V gene encodes CDR1 LNHNV and CDR2 YYDKDF (reference sequence). V lost 3 bases to trimming and J lost 8 bases, with 16 bases between them. This CDR3 is built from 14 residues. This CDR3 is CATSSLDSLWEAFF. The DNA for the CDR3 is TGTGCCACCAGCAGTCTGGACAGTCTCTGGGAAGCTTTCTTT. Full variable domain (remainder filled in from reference TRBV15 and TRBJ1-1): DAMVIQNPRYQVTQFGKPVTLSCSQTLNHNVMYWYQQKSSQAPKLLFHYYDKDFNNEADTPDNFQSRRPNTSFCFLDIRSPGLGDTAMYLCATSSLDSLWEAFFGQGTRLTVV.

The chain couples TRBV5-1 to TRBJ2-1; the match to TRBD2 covers 11 bases. Germline values: CDR1 SGHRS, CDR2 YFSETQ. This CDR3 region has 17 residues. The V gene end was trimmed by 3 bases and the J gene end by 5 bases; junction bases not matched to a gene: 10. In DNA, the CDR3 is TGCGCCAGCAGCTCGCGACTAGCGGGATCCTTGGACAATGAGCAGTTCTTC. This codes for CASSSRLAGSLDNEQFF.

CDR3 protein: CAWRYQTGARNYGYTF. CDR3 sequence (DNA): TGTGCCTGGCGATACCAGACAGGGGCGAGGAACTATGGCTACACCTTC. The rearrangement uses TRBV30 and TRBJ1-2; 8 bases line up with TRBD1. The length of the CDR3 is 16 residues. V lost 5 bases and J lost 2; bases outside the gene matches: 13. CDR1 is GTSNPN, CDR2 SVGIG, per germline (reference sequence).

This rearrangement joins TRBV28 to TRBJ1-2, with 9 bases identical to TRBD1. V lost 6 bases, J lost 1 base, and 3 bases stayed unmatched. CDR1 is MDHEN and CDR2 is SYDVKM in the germline V gene. The CDR3 extends over 14 amino acids. The CDR3 region is CASSGTGINYGYTF. CDR3 sequence (DNA): TGTGCCAGCAGCGGGACAGGGATTAACTATGGCTACACCTTC.

The chain couples TRBV7-3 to TRBJ2-2; 8 nucleotides match TRBD1. With 5 bases clipped from V and 2 bases from J, the junction kept 7 bases outside the gene matches. Germline-derived CDR1 and CDR2 are SGHTA and FQGTGA. The CDR3 consists of 16 residues. CDR3 DNA: TGTGCCAGCAGCATGTGGACAGGGCCCAACACCGGGGAGCTGTTTTTT. This translates into CASSMWTGPNTGELFF.

This clone was counted a few times. The chain uses TRBV5-1 and TRBJ1-4, with 7 bases aligning to TRBD1. Germline V CDR1 and CDR2: SGHRS, YFSETQ. With V trimmed by 0 bases and J by 8 bases, 4 bases remained unmatched. The CDR3 runs to 14 residues. The CDR3 DNA reads as TGCGCCAGCAGCTTGGTAGGGGGCCGGGAAAAACTGTTTTTT. Translation: CASSLVGGREKLFF. Full variable domain (missing parts from reference TRBV5-1 and TRBJ1-4): KAGVTQTPRYLIKTRGQQVTLSCSPISGHRSVSWYQQTPGQGLQFLFEYFSETQRNKGNFPGRFSGRQFSNSRSEMNVSTLELGDSALYLCASSLVGGREKLFFGSGTQLSVL.

The rearrangement uses TRBV28 and TRBJ1-2; D perhaps matches TRBD1 (6 bases). V dropped 11 bases and J dropped 8 bases, with 15 bases sitting between them. CDR1 MDHEN and CDR2 SYDVKM come from the germline V gene. There are 11 residues in the CDR3. The CDR3 DNA sequence: TGTGCCTCGTGGGGGGGCCAGGGCTACACCTTC. Translating it yields CASWGGQGYTF.